The source of this TCR beta chain is a study of CD8 T cells in ankylosing spondylitis. Findings and caveats of the study: Disease-associated clones were reportedly significantly overrepresented in matched ankylosing spondylitis synovial fluid. CD8+ by phenotype, disease-linked clones were relatively rare in peripheral blood. Blood from ankylosing spondylitis patients appeared to carry a characteristic eight-variant TCR beta motif. Reports of some motif variants in reactive arthritis synovial fluid and blood predate this one.

The authors made TCR beta libraries by quantitative 5'-RACE with molecular barcodes. TCRdb reprocessed the 5' RACE reads via MiXCR and lists one record per CDR3 protein. The table lists 700,000 to 850,000 distinct CDR3 sequences, 12% of them singletons, with just over 0.5% in the top ten. To note about this clonotype: Its antigen is not identified.

The CDR3 extends over 13 amino acids. V was clipped by 9 bases and J by 3 bases, with 15 bases between them. Germline V gene lookup returns CDR1 WNHNN and CDR2 SYGVQD (reference sequence). This TCR derives from a male donor with ankylosing spondylitis. The sample comprised blood, either unsorted or a sorted T cell fraction (not recorded which). V gene TRBV10-1 combines with J gene TRBJ2-7; D possibly matches TRBD1 or TRBD2 (5 bases each). CDR3 amino acids: CASAGASSYEQYF. As DNA, the CDR3 is TGCGCCAGTGCCGGGGCTAGCAGCTACGAGCAGTACTTC.